The 24 T cell receptor beta chains in this list originate from one sample, sequenced in a study of T cell repertoires in cytomegalovirus infection. In TCRdb, the reads were re-called with MiXCR into one record per CDR3 protein. The sample carries 350,000 to 400,000 distinct CDR3 sequences, about 35% recorded once. What these receptors recognize is not known. Material: cultured PBMCs, obtained from culture after CMV antigen stimulation. All receptors come from a human donor in good health (CMV status not recorded). Some clones in this sample may be carry-over from other donors' samples.

In this sample, this clonotype turned up many times. The chain couples TRBV12-3 or TRBV12-4 to TRBJ1-2, with 8 positions matching TRBD1. Losses at the gene ends were 4 bases for V and 5 bases for J; bases not matched to a gene: 6. This CDR3 has 14 amino acids. CDR3 residues: CASSSWQGAYGYTF. CDR3 coding DNA: TGTGCCAGCAGTTCGTGGCAGGGGGCATATGGCTACACCTTC.

This clonotype was seen at least ten times. V and J are TRBV12-3 or TRBV12-4 and TRBJ2-3; 10 nucleotides align to TRBD2. The CDR3 covers 15 residues. J gave up 3 bases and V 5 bases, and 5 bases lay outside the gene matches. CDR3 bases: TGTGCCAGCAGTGAGCGGGAGGGGAGGACAGATACGCAGTATTTT. This sequence encodes CASSEREGRTDTQYF.

The V and J genes are TRBV5-4 and TRBJ1-6; the D gene is possibly TRBD1 (5 bases). Between the trimmed V and J ends, which lost 6 bases and 0 bases, there was a span of 10 bases. Germline V gene data show CDR1 as SGHNT and CDR2 as YYREEE (reference sequence). This CDR3 has 15 residues. CDR3 in DNA: TGTGCCAGCACCTCGCAGGGCTCCTATAATTCACCCCTCCACTTT. Residues: CASTSQGSYNSPLHF.

The chain couples TRBV12-5 to TRBJ2-1; D unresolved. In germline, CDR1 is LGHNT, CDR2 FRNRAP. The CDR3 consists of 14 residues. V shed 8 bases and J shed 0 bases, with 11 bases lying between them. DNA for the CDR3: TGTGCTAGTAAGCAGAACAGCTCCTACAATGAGCAGTTCTTC. The encoded protein is CASKQNSSYNEQFF. Combining the CDR3 with reference TRBV12-5 and TRBJ2-1 gives the whole variable domain DARVTQTPRHKVTEMGQEVTMRCQPILGHNTVFWYRQTMMQGLELLAYFRNRAPLDDSGMPKDRFSAEMPDATLATLKIQPSEPRDSAVYFCASKQNSSYNEQFFGPGTRLTVL.

V usage is TRBV4-3 and J usage is TRBJ2-2; D gene unclear. V was trimmed by 0 bases and J by 1 base, leaving 12 bases between them. The CDR3 is made up of 17 amino acids. Germline V gene lookup returns CDR1 LGHNA and CDR2 YSLEER. CDR3 sequence: CASSQEGKAGNTGELFF. Written as DNA, the CDR3 is TGCGCCAGCAGCCAAGAAGGGAAAGCCGGGAACACCGGGGAGCTGTTTTTT.

The V and J genes are TRBV4-1 and TRBJ2-1; D is uncertain. Between the trimmed V and J ends, which lost 2 bases and 0 bases, there was a span of 11 bases. The CDR3 contains 16 residues. From germline, CDR1 is MGHRA and CDR2 YSYEKL. Here the CDR3 reads CASSQPGQSSYNEQFF. The CDR3 nucleotides read TGCGCCAGCAGCCAACCTGGGCAGAGCTCCTACAATGAGCAGTTCTTC.

This clonotype has only a few counts. The CDR3 loop reads CASSLTTAHNEQFF. CDR3 in DNA: TGTGCCAGCAGTCTCACAACGGCCCACAATGAGCAGTTCTTC. V gene TRBV28 combines with J gene TRBJ2-1; D not resolved. There are 14 residues in the CDR3. Trimming left V 5 bases short and J 5 bases short, with 13 bases between. Germline V gives CDR1 MDHEN, CDR2 SYDVKM.

This clonotype has a single count. The rearrangement uses TRBV5-1 and TRBJ1-1; the D is unclear. The V gene lost 4 bases and the J gene lost 6 bases, with 16 bases spanning the gap. CDR3 length: 14 amino acids. In germline, CDR1 is SGHRS, CDR2 YFSETQ. CDR3 sequence: CASSLIPLSSEAFF. In DNA, the CDR3 is TGCGCCAGCAGCCTAATTCCTTTGAGTTCTGAAGCTTTCTTT.

In this sample, this clonotype turned up a few times. J is TRBJ2-6 and V is TRBV5-4; D gene unclear. There are 14 residues in the CDR3. CDR1 SGHNT and CDR2 YYREEE come from the germline V gene (reference sequence). Deletions cut 6 bases from V and 0 bases from J, with 7 bases between. CDR3 sequence: CASTVASGANVLTF. CDR3 in DNA: TGTGCCAGCACTGTGGCCTCTGGGGCCAACGTCCTGACTTTC.

There are a few counts of this clonotype. Here the CDR3 reads CASSQDFTSGHEQYF. The CDR3 nucleotides are TGCGCCAGCAGCCAAGATTTCACTAGCGGGCACGAGCAGTACTTC. This chain links TRBV4-3 with TRBJ2-7; 9 nucleotides match TRBD2. J gave up 5 bases and V 0 bases, and 5 bases lay outside the gene matches. The CDR3 contains 15 residues. Germline CDR1 and CDR2: LGHNA and YSLEER.

This clonotype was observed once. V and J are TRBV4-1 and TRBJ2-7; 7 bases are a match to TRBD2. The ends lost 0 bases at V and 5 bases at J; junction bases unmatched: 10. The CDR3 is 16 residues long. In germline, CDR1 is MGHRA, CDR2 YSYEKL. As DNA, the CDR3 is TGCGCCAGCAGCCAAGATATATGGGGGAGGGCCAACGAGCAGTACTTC. Residues: CASSQDIWGRANEQYF.

The table lists this clonotype with a few counts. The chain carries TRBV4-2 and TRBJ2-5; TRBD2 matches 9 bases. CDR3 length equals 19 residues. The germline CDR1 and CDR2 sequences are LGHNA and YNFKEQ. Germline trimming cut 0 bases from V and 1 base from J; bases unmatched to any gene: 12. The CDR3 loop reads CASSQDLRASGDPQETQYF. The CDR3 DNA is TGTGCCAGCAGCCAAGATCTTCGGGCTAGCGGGGACCCCCAAGAGACCCAGTACTTC.

This clonotype showed up just once. The genes are TRBV30 and TRBJ1-3, with a possible D match to TRBD1 (6 bases). Germline V gives CDR1 GTSNPN, CDR2 SVGIG (reference sequence). The CDR3 extends over 14 amino acids. Between the trimmed V and J ends, which lost 2 bases and 7 bases, there was a span of 15 bases. The CDR3 is CAWSSWGLLNTIYF. The DNA for the CDR3 is TGTGCCTGGAGTAGTTGGGGGCTCTTGAACACCATATATTTT.

The genes are TRBV7-6 and TRBJ2-6; D is uncertain. The CDR3 extends over 18 amino acids. CDR1 SGHVS and CDR2 FNYEAQ come from the germline V gene. Trimming left V 5 bases short and J 0 bases short, with 17 bases between. The chain's CDR3 is CASSPNRARVSGANVLTF. In DNA form, the CDR3 reads TGTGCCAGCAGCCCCAACCGCGCCCGGGTCTCTGGGGCCAACGTCCTGACTTTC.

The chain uses TRBV27 and TRBJ1-1; D remains ambiguous. There are 13 residues in the CDR3. Germline loops: CDR1 MNHEY, CDR2 SMNVEV (reference sequence). V was pared by 10 bases and J by 1 base, with 13 bases between. The CDR3 bases are TGTGCCAACAGCGATTTAAAGAACACTGAAGCTTTCTTT. Its translation: CANSDLKNTEAFF.

The V call is TRBV7-9, the J call TRBJ2-3; D remains ambiguous. Germline V gene sequence: CDR1 SEHNR, CDR2 FQNEAQ (reference sequence). The CDR3 is 14 amino acids. Trimming shortened V by 5 bases and J by 2 bases, and 11 bases separated the two germline ends. CDR3 nucleotides: TGTGCCAGCAGCCCGGCAACGGCCACAGATACGCAGTATTTT. Translation: CASSPATATDTQYF.

The chain employs TRBV4-1 and TRBJ1-1; TRBD1 matches 9 bases. Germline V CDR1 and CDR2: MGHRA, YSYEKL. The CDR3 is made up of 15 amino acids. With 2 bases clipped from V and 5 bases from J, the junction kept 6 bases outside the gene matches. The DNA of the CDR3 is TGCGCCAGCAGCCAACTACAGGGGGCTGGGACTGAAGCTTTCTTT. Its protein is CASSQLQGAGTEAFF.

This clonotype came up a few times. V is TRBV6-2 or TRBV6-3 and J is TRBJ2-7, with D possibly matching TRBD1 (6 bases). Germline assignment: CDR1 MNHEY and CDR2 SVGEGT. V lost 5 bases, J lost 3 bases, and 17 bases lay in between. The CDR3 contains 15 residues. The CDR3 here is CASSAPTGAIYEQYF. In DNA form, the CDR3 reads TGTGCCAGCAGTGCTCCGACAGGAGCAATCTACGAGCAGTACTTC.

This clonotype has more than one count but fewer than ten. V usage is TRBV19 and J usage is TRBJ2-3; 8 bases fit TRBD2. The CDR3 runs to 15 residues. The germline V gene has CDR1 LNHDA and CDR2 SQIVND (reference sequence). V lost 5 bases to trimming and J lost 4 bases; unmatched junction nucleotides: 8. CDR3 sequence reads: CASSGSGTRPDTQYF. Written as DNA, the CDR3 is TGTGCCAGTAGTGGATCAGGGACTAGACCAGATACGCAGTATTTT.

The J gene is TRBJ2-5, the V gene TRBV6-2 or TRBV6-3; D is unclear. V was cut by 0 bases and J by 6 bases, with 8 bases left in between. The CDR3 extends over 13 amino acids. In germline, CDR1 is MNHEY, CDR2 SVGEGT. In DNA, the CDR3 is TGTGCCAGCAGTTACTCGGGCCAGAAGACCCAGTACTTC. Encoded protein: CASSYSGQKTQYF.

This clonotype has ten or more counts. The chain carries TRBV25-1 and TRBJ1-1; D uncertain. The CDR3 extends over 11 amino acids. Germline V gene lookup returns CDR1 MGHDK and CDR2 SYGVNS. V lost 3 bases to trimming and J lost 8 bases, with 7 bases between them. CDR3 sequence: CASSDYTEAFF. DNA of the CDR3: TGTGCCAGCAGTGACTATACAGAAGCTTTCTTT.

V is TRBV11-3 and J is TRBJ2-7, with D tentatively TRBD1 (5 bases). The ends were cut back, 4 bases at V and 0 bases at J, with 10 bases in the middle. Germline CDR1 and CDR2: SGHNT and YENEEA. The CDR3 runs 14 residues. The CDR3 loop is CASSSWGGSYEQYV. In DNA form, the CDR3 reads TGTGCCAGCAGCTCTTGGGGCGGCTCCTACGAGCAGTACGTC.

This clonotype was detected only a few times. This chain connects TRBV6-5 to TRBJ1-6, with 7 nucleotides matching TRBD1. The CDR3 consists of 15 residues. Trimming at V came to 2 bases and at J to 7 bases, leaving 5 bases not matched to a gene. Germline CDR1 reads MNHEY; CDR2 reads SVGAGI. The CDR3 nucleotides are TGTGCCAGCAGTTACGGGGGACAGTTCAATTCACCCCTCCACTTT. Protein: CASSYGGQFNSPLHF.

This clonotype occurred many times. This rearrangement joins TRBV7-6 to TRBJ2-2; 7 bases line up with TRBD2. Germline V gene data show CDR1 as SGHVS and CDR2 as FNYEAQ. The J segment lost 2 bases and the V segment lost 5 bases, leaving 2 bases of the junction unmatched. The CDR3 runs 14 residues. In nucleotides, the CDR3 is TGTGCCAGCAGCCCTAGCGGTAACACCGGGGAGCTGTTTTTT. Amino acid sequence: CASSPSGNTGELFF.